Listed below are T cell receptor beta chains from one sample, sequenced in a study of T cell responses to AZD1222 COVID-19 vaccine. The assay was immunoSEQ multiplex PCR, and TCRdb's table has in-frame clones only and misses some. The data show about 130,000 clones, 80% to 90% seen once. The sample here was peripheral blood, taken on day 0 of AZD1222 vaccination. These receptors were obtained from an adult in good health. The CDR3 runs from the conserved cysteine through the conserved F or W. A D gene is named only where the DNA matches it firmly. Only part of the rows carry a size: once, few, many, or a class if the clone is expanded.

>TRBV30|13|TRBD1|TRBJ1-1|.
TGTGCCTGGAGTTTTCGACAGGGCGCTGAAGCTTTCTTT
CAWSFRQGAEAFF
>TRBV12-5|16|.|TRBJ1-5|.
TGTGCTAGTGGTTTGGGGGGGGCCAGGAGCAATCAGCCCCAGCATTTT
CASGLGGARSNQPQHF
>TRBV6-5|13|.|TRBJ1-1|.
TGTGCCTGCCAGGAGGGGTTTCACACTGAAGCTTTCTTT
CACQEGFHTEAFF
>TRBV19|14|TRBD1|TRBJ2-7|.
TGTGCCAGTAGTATTGGCGGAACAGGGGGCGTGCAGTACTTC
CASSIGGTGGVQYF
>TRBV11-2|16|.|TRBJ1-6|.
TGTGCCAGCAGCCTACAACCGGGCAGCAATAATTCACCCCTCCACTTT
CASSLQPGSNNSPLHF
>TRBV11-2|13|TRBD1|TRBJ2-7|.
TGTGCCAGCAGCTCGGACAGGGGGGACGAGCAGTACTTC
CASSSDRGDEQYF
>TRBV28|14|TRBD1|TRBJ2-7|.
TGTGCCAGCAGTTCGCACGGACAGGGGAACGAGCAGTACTTC
CASSSHGQGNEQYF
>TRBV15|15|.|TRBJ1-4|.
TGTGCCACCAGCAGAGAAGGACAGTATAATGAAAAACTGTTTTTT
CATSREGQYNEKLFF
>TRBV14|12|.|TRBJ2-1|.
TGTGCCAGCAGACATACAGGGCTTGAGCAGTTCTTC
CASRHTGLEQFF
>TRBV6-5|14|.|TRBJ1-3|.
TGTGCCAGCATTATTCACGGCAGAGGAAACACCATATATTTT
CASIIHGRGNTIYF
>TRBV28|15|.|TRBJ2-3|.
TGTGCCAGCGAAATTAGCGGACTCTACACAGATACGCAGTATTTT
CASEISGLYTDTQYF
>TRBV10-3|17|TRBD1|TRBJ1-5|.
TGTGCCATCAGTGATCCCACGATTGACAGGGGCAATCAGCCCCAGCATTTT
CAISDPTIDRGNQPQHF
>TRBV18|14|.|TRBJ1-1|.
TGTGCCAGTTCCCTCGGGACAACAAACACTGAAGCTTTCTTT
CASSLGTTNTEAFF
>TRBV30|14|.|TRBJ1-5|once
TGTGCCTGGGGTTTTGGGCTCCTCCACCAGCCCCAGCATTTT
CAWGFGLLHQPQHF
>TRBV30|12|.|TRBJ1-2|.
TGTGCCTGGAGTCCCGGGGGTAGCGGCTACACCTTC
CAWSPGGSGYTF
>TRBV5-1|17|TRBD2|TRBJ2-2|.
TGCGCCAGCAGCTTTAGCGGGAGGGCCACCCTCACCGGGGAGCTGTTTTTT
CASSFSGRATLTGELFF
>TRBV10-3|15|.|TRBJ1-5|.
TGTGCCATCAGTGAGTCAGAAGGGATGGGTCAGCCCCAGCATTTT
CAISESEGMGQPQHF
>TRBV30|16|TRBD1|TRBJ1-2|.
TGTGCCTGGAGTCACGGACAGGGACCAACTAAGAATGGCTACACCTTC
CAWSHGQGPTKNGYTF
>TRBV2|17|.|TRBJ2-1|.
TGTGCCAGCAGTGACCCTCGGCTGGGGGGTGCCGACAATGAGCAGTTCTTC
CASSDPRLGGADNEQFF